Listed below are T cell receptor beta chains from one sample, sequenced in a study of cytomegalovirus exposure and HLA in healthy donors. Libraries were prepared by immunoSEQ multiplex PCR; TCRdb keeps only in-frame clonotypes and omits some of them. The sample includes tens of thousands of clones, 75% of them seen just once. Sequencing was done on a sample of PBMCs. The receptors shown here come from a man in his forties or fifties in good health and CMV-seronegative. Each CDR3 is given with its conserved first and last residue. D genes are given only for firm matches. Clone size is given for some rows only: seen once, a few or many times, or a class if the clone is expanded.

v_gene,d_gene,j_gene,abundance,CDR3nt,CDR3aa
TRBV4-2,NA,TRBJ1-5,NA,TGTGCCAGCAGCCAAGTAGCAGGGGCGATAAGCAATCAGCCCCAGCATTTT,CASSQVAGAISNQPQHF
TRBV27,TRBD2,TRBJ2-7,NA,TGTGCCAGCAAAAGCGGGAGGGCCTACGAGCAGTACTTC,CASKSGRAYEQYF
TRBV7-9,TRBD2,TRBJ2-7,NA,TGTGCCAGCAGACCCCCCCTAGCGGGAGGCTCCTACGAGCAGTACTTC,CASRPPLAGGSYEQYF
TRBV6-6,NA,TRBJ1-2,NA,TGTGCCAGCAGTCCGGGTGAGGGCTACACCTTC,CASSPGEGYTF
TRBV14,NA,TRBJ1-1,NA,TGTGCCAGCAGCCAAGGACGGCAGCGGAACACTGAAGCTTTCTTT,CASSQGRQRNTEAFF
TRBV6-5,TRBD1,TRBJ1-6,NA,TGTGCCAGCAGTTACTCGGGACAGGCGAATTCACCCCTCCACTTT,CASSYSGQANSPLHF
TRBV9,TRBD1,TRBJ2-7,NA,TGTGCCAGCAGCGTTGGACAGGGGACCTACGAGCAGTACTTC,CASSVGQGTYEQYF
TRBV6-6,NA,TRBJ1-4,NA,TGTGCCAGCAGTGGGAGGTTAAATGAAAAACTGTTTTTT,CASSGRLNEKLFF
TRBV11-2,TRBD2,TRBJ2-5,NA,TGTGCCAGCAGGTCAGGCGGGGAGGGGACCCAGTACTTC,CASRSGGEGTQYF
TRBV2,NA,TRBJ1-2,NA,TGTGCCAGCAGGGCCTCAGTTGGCTACACCTTC,CASRASVGYTF
TRBV30,NA,TRBJ2-7,NA,TGTGCCTGGAGTACTAACCGCAGGGCTAGTAGGGCCTACGAGCAGTACTTC,CAWSTNRRASRAYEQYF
TRBV4-1,NA,TRBJ2-6,NA,TGCGCCAGCAGCCAAACTCCCAACAGCGTTAGCGACTCTGGGGCCAACGTCCTGACTTTC,CASSQTPNSVSDSGANVLTF
TRBV7-3,TRBD1,TRBJ2-3,NA,TGTGCCAGCAGCTCACACCGGGACAGGCTCACAGATACGCAGTATTTT,CASSSHRDRLTDTQYF
TRBV7-9,TRBD1,TRBJ2-1,NA,TGTGCCAGCACATCGGGACAGGGACCCTCCAATGAGCAGTTCTTC,CASTSGQGPSNEQFF
TRBV27,TRBD1,TRBJ2-1,few,TGTGCCAGCAGCAGGGGACAGGGCTACCCCGAGCAGTTCTTC,CASSRGQGYPEQFF
TRBV5-1,TRBD1,TRBJ2-7,NA,TGCGCCAGCAGCTTGACCTTAACAGGGGTAAGCTCCTACGAGCAGTACTTC,CASSLTLTGVSSYEQYF
TRBV5-1,NA,TRBJ2-7,NA,TGCGCCAGCACCCTGGACTTCTACGAGCAGTACTTC,CASTLDFYEQYF
TRBV6-5,TRBD1,TRBJ2-7,NA,TGTGCCAGCAGTGGCCGGGACAGGGTGCACGAGCAGTACTTC,CASSGRDRVHEQYF
TRBV2,NA,TRBJ2-7,NA,TGTGCCAGCTCGATATATGGGGCCCACTACGAGCAGTACTTC,CASSIYGAHYEQYF
TRBV29-1,TRBD1,TRBJ1-2,NA,TGCAGCGTTAACAGGGGGCAAGACGGCTACACCTTC,CSVNRGQDGYTF
TRBV10-3,TRBD2,TRBJ2-3,NA,TGTGCCATCAGTGAGGGCGGGGGGACAGATACGCAGTATTTT,CAISEGGGTDTQYF
TRBV7-9,TRBD1,TRBJ1-6,once,TGTGCCAGCAGCTTAGCACAGGGGTTATCCTATAATTCACCCCTCCACTTT,CASSLAQGLSYNSPLHF
TRBV5-6,TRBD1,TRBJ1-6,NA,TGTGCCAGCAGCTTAGGACAGGGGTCGAATTCACCCCTCCACTTT,CASSLGQGSNSPLHF
TRBV18,TRBD2,TRBJ2-7,NA,TGTGCCAGCTCACCCCTAGCGGGGGGCCGAGAGCAGTACTTC,CASSPLAGGREQYF
TRBV19,TRBD1,TRBJ1-5,NA,TGTGCCAGTAGTAACAGGGGAGAGGGCAATCAGCCCCAGCATTTT,CASSNRGEGNQPQHF
TRBV11-3,TRBD1,TRBJ2-5,NA,TGTGCCAGCAGCTTAGATGGACAGGACAAAGAGACCCAGTACTTC,CASSLDGQDKETQYF
TRBV6-5,NA,TRBJ2-3,NA,TGTGCCAGCAGTTACTCGGCAACCCTGTATTTT,CASSYSATLYF
TRBV7-9,TRBD1,TRBJ2-6,NA,TGTGCCAGCAGCCCCCGACAGGGTATATCTGGGGCCAACGTCCTGACTTTC,CASSPRQGISGANVLTF
TRBV30,NA,TRBJ1-2,NA,TGTGCCTGGAGTGTAAGGTTCAGGGGAAGTGCTAACTATGGCTACACCTTC,CAWSVRFRGSANYGYTF
TRBV27,NA,TRBJ1-1,NA,TGTGCCAGCATTCGGCAGGGTGCGAACACTGAAGCTTTCTTT,CASIRQGANTEAFF
TRBV7-9,TRBD2,TRBJ2-1,NA,TGTGCCAACGGACTAGCGGGGGGGAATGAGCAGTTCTTC,CANGLAGGNEQFF
TRBV7-2,TRBD1,TRBJ2-7,NA,TGTGCCAGCAGCTTAACAGGGGACAACTACGAGCAGTACTTC,CASSLTGDNYEQYF
TRBV6-4,TRBD2,TRBJ2-3,NA,TGTGCCAGCAGGCCACTAGCGGGGGGATCTAGCACAGATACGCAGTATTTT,CASRPLAGGSSTDTQYF
TRBV9,TRBD2,TRBJ2-3,once,TGTGCCAGCAGCGTAGAAGCGGGAGGAGGAGATACGCAGTATTTT,CASSVEAGGGDTQYF
TRBV5-6,TRBD1,TRBJ1-1,few,TGTGCCAGCAGCGTGGGACAGATGGGCGCTTTCTTT,CASSVGQMGAFF
TRBV19,TRBD1,TRBJ1-6,NA,TGTGCCAGTAGGGACAGGGCCCATGGGAGTTCACCCCTCCACTTT,CASRDRAHGSSPLHF
TRBV28,TRBD1,TRBJ1-2,NA,TGTGCCAGCAGTTTAGGCCGCAGGGGGATCGGCTACACCTTC,CASSLGRRGIGYTF
TRBV25-1,NA,TRBJ1-2,NA,TGTGCCAGCAGTGAAGTAGACTATGGCTACACCTTC,CASSEVDYGYTF
TRBV28,NA,TRBJ1-5,few,TGTGCCAGCAGGCAGGGATCCAGCAATCAGCCCCAGCATTTT,CASRQGSSNQPQHF
TRBV7-8,NA,TRBJ1-1,NA,TGTGCCAGCAGCTTGAACGGGGAAGGAGGGACTGAAGCTTTCTTT,CASSLNGEGGTEAFF
TRBV20-1,NA,TRBJ1-1,NA,TGCAGTGCTAGACTCCACACTGAAGCTTTCTTT,CSARLHTEAFF
TRBV9,NA,TRBJ1-2,once,TGTGCCAGCAGCGTAGGAGGGCATGGCTACACCTTC,CASSVGGHGYTF
TRBV19,TRBD1,TRBJ2-2,NA,TGTGCCAGTAGACCCCAGGGGGCGGCGGGAACCGGGGAGCTGTTTTTT,CASRPQGAAGTGELFF
TRBV29-1,NA,TRBJ1-1,few,TGCAGCGGTCAGGGGAACTCTGAAGCTTTCTTT,CSGQGNSEAFF
TRBV7-9,NA,TRBJ1-3,NA,TGTGCCCTAAACGCGGGGACCTCTGGAAACACCATATATTTT,CALNAGTSGNTIYF
TRBV30,TRBD2,TRBJ2-5,NA,TGTGCCTGGAAGGGGGGGCTAGCGGGAGGAGAGACCCAGTACTTC,CAWKGGLAGGETQYF
TRBV6-5,NA,TRBJ1-1,NA,TGTGCCAGCAGTTACTCGAGTGCGAACACTGAAGCTTTCTTT,CASSYSSANTEAFF
TRBV27,NA,TRBJ1-6,once,TGTGCCAGCAGTCCCCAGGGCGTGAATAATTCACCCCTCCACTTT,CASSPQGVNNSPLHF
TRBV6-1,TRBD1,TRBJ1-2,NA,TGTGCCAGCAGTGTGGGGGCGACAGGGGGGGGCGGCTACACCTTC,CASSVGATGGGGYTF
TRBV4-2,TRBD2,TRBJ2-7,once,TGTGCCAGCAGTGGACTAGCGGGGGGGGACTCCTACGAGCAGTACTTC,CASSGLAGGDSYEQYF
TRBV30,NA,TRBJ2-5,once,TGTGCCTGGAGTCTCGGGGAGACCCAGTACTTC,CAWSLGETQYF
TRBV5-6,TRBD2,TRBJ2-5,few,TGTGCCAGCAGCTTGACTAGCGGGGGTCAAGAGACCCAGTACTTC,CASSLTSGGQETQYF
TRBV18,NA,TRBJ2-1,NA,TGTGCCAGCTCACCACCGGCGGTCGATGAGCAGTTCTTC,CASSPPAVDEQFF
TRBV2,NA,TRBJ2-7,NA,TGTGCCAGCAGTGTCAGGGCAAGCTCCTACGAGCAGTACTTC,CASSVRASSYEQYF
TRBV9,NA,TRBJ2-2,NA,TGTGCCAGCAGCGTAGGGGGCGGCCCGAACACCGGGGAGCTGTTTTTT,CASSVGGGPNTGELFF